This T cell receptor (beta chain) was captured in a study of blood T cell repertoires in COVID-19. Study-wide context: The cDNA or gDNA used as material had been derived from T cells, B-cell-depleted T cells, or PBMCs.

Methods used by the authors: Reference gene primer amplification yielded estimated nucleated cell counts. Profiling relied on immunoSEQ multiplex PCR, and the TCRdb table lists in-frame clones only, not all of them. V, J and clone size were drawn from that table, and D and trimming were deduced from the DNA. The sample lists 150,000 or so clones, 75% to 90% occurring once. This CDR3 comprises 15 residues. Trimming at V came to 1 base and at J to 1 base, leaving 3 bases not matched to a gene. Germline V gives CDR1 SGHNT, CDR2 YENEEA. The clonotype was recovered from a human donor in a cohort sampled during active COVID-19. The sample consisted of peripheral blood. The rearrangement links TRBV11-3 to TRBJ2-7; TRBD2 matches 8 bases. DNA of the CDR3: TGTGCCAGCAGCTTAGCGGGAGGGCCGTCCTACGAGCAGTACTTC. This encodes CASSLAGGPSYEQYF.